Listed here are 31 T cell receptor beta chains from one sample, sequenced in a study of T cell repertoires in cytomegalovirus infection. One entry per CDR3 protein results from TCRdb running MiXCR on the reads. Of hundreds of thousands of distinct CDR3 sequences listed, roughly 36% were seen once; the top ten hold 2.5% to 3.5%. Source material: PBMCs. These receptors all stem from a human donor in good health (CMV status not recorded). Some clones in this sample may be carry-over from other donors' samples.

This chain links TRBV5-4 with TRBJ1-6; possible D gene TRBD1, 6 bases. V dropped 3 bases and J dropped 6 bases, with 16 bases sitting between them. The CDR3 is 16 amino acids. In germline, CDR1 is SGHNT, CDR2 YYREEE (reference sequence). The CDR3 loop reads CASSSDRVLLNSPLHF. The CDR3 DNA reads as TGTGCCAGCAGCTCGGACAGAGTCCTACTTAATTCACCCCTCCACTTT.

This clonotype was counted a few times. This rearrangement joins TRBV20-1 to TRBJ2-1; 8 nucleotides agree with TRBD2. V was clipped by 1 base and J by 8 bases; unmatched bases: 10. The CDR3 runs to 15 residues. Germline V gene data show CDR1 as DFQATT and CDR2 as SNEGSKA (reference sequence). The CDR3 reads CSARGGREAAHEQFF. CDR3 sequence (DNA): TGCAGTGCTAGAGGGGGGCGGGAGGCGGCCCATGAGCAGTTCTTC.

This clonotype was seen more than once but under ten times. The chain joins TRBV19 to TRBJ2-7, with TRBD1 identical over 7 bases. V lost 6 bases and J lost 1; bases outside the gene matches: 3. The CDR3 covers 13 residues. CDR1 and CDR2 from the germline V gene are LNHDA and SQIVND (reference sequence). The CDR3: CASSKGASYEQYF. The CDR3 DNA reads TGTGCCAGTAGCAAGGGGGCATCCTACGAGCAGTACTTC.

The CDR3: CASSLEIGAQGRYGYTF. CDR3 nucleotides: TGTGCCAGCAGTTTAGAAATCGGGGCGCAGGGGCGGTATGGCTACACCTTC. This chain joins TRBV12-3 or TRBV12-4 and TRBJ1-2, with D perhaps TRBD1 (6 bases). Trimming pared 1 base from V and 5 bases from J, leaving 20 bases between. This CDR3 contains 17 residues.

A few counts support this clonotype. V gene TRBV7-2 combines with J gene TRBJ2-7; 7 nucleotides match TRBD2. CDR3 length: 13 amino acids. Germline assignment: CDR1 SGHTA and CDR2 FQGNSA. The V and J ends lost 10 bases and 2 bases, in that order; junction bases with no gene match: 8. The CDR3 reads CATSTSRTYEQYF. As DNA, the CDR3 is TGTGCCACGTCGACTAGCCGTACCTACGAGCAGTACTTC.

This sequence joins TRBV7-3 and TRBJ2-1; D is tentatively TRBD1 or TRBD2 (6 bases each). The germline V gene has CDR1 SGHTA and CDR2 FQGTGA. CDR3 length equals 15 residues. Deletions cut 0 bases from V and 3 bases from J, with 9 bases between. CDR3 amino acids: CASSLTGGGYNEQFF. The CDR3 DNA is TGTGCCAGCAGCTTAACGGGGGGCGGCTACAATGAGCAGTTCTTC.

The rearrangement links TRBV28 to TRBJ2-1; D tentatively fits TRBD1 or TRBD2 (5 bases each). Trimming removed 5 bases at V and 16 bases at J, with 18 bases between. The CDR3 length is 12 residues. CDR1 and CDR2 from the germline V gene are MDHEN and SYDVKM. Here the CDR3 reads CASSGLGKGSFF. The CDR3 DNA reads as TGTGCCAGCAGTGGCTTAGGGAAGGGGAGTTTCTTC.

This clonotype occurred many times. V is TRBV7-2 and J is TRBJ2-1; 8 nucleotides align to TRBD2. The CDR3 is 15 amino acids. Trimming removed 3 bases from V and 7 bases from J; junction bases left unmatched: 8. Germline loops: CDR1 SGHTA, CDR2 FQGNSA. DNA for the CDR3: TGTGCCAGCAGCTTTTCCGGGACTAGGACGAATGAGCAGTTCTTC. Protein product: CASSFSGTRTNEQFF.

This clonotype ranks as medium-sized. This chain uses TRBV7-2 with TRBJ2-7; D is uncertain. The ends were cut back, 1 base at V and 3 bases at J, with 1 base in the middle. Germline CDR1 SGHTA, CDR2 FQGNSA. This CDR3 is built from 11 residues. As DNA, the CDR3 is TGTGCCAGCAGCTTAGACTACGAGCAGTACTTC. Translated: CASSLDYEQYF.

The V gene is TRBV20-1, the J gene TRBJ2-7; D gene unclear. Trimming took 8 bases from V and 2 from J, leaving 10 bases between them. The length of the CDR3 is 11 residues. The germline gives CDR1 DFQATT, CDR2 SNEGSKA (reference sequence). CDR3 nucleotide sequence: TGCAGTACTTCTGAGACCTACGAGCAGTACTTC. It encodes CSTSETYEQYF.

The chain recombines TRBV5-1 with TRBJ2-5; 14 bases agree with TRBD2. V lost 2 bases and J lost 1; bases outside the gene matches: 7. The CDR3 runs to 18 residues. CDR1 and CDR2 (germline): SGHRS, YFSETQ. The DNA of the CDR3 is TGCGCCAGCAGCTTAATCGGACTAGCGGGGGGCCGCCAAGAGACCCAGTACTTC. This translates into CASSLIGLAGGRQETQYF.

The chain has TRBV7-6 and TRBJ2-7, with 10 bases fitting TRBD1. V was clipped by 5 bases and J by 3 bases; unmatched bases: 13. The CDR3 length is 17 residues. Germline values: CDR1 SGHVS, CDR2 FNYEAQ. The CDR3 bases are TGTGCCAGCAGCCCCCCCGGGCGGGACAGGGGTTACTACGAGCAGTACTTC. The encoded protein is CASSPPGRDRGYYEQYF.

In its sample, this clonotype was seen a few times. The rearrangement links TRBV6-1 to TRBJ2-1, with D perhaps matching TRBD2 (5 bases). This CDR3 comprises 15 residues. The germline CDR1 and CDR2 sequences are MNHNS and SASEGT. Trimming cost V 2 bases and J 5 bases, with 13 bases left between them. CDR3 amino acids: CASSERRLVNNEQFF. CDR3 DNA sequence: TGTGCCAGCAGTGAAAGGAGGTTAGTTAACAATGAGCAGTTCTTC.

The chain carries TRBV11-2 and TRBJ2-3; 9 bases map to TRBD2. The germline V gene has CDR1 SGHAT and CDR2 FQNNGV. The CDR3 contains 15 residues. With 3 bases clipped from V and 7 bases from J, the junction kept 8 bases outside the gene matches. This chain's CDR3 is CASSLGAGGPYTQYF. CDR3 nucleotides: TGTGCCAGCAGCTTGGGGGCGGGAGGGCCGTATACGCAGTATTTT.

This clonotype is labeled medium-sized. The CDR3 sequence: CASRIQDRMDTQYF. CDR3 coding DNA: TGTGCCAGCAGGATCCAGGACCGAATGGATACGCAGTATTTT. The V gene is TRBV7-9, the J gene TRBJ2-3; no reliable D call. V shed 6 bases and J shed 6 bases, with 16 bases lying between them. Germline assignment: CDR1 SEHNR and CDR2 FQNEAQ (reference sequence). This CDR3 has 14 residues.

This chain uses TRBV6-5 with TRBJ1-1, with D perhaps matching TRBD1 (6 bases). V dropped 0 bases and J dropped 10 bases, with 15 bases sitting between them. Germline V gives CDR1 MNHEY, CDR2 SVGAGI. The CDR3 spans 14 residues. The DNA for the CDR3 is TGTGCCAGCAGTTACTCGTCCTCAGGGGATGCAGCTTTCTTT. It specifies CASSYSSSGDAAFF.

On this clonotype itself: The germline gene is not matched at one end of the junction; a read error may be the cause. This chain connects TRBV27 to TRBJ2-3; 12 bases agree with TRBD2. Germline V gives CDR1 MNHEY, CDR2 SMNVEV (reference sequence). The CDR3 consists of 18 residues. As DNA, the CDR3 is TGTGCCAGCAGTTCCGGTAGACTAGCGGGGGCTAGCACAGATACGCAGTGTTTT. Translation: CASSSGRLAGASTDTQCF.

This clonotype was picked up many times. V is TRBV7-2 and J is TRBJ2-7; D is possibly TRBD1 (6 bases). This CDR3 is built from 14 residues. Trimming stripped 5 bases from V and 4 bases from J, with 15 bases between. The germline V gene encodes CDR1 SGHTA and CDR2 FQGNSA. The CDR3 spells CASSLQGRGYEQYF. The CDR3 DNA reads TGTGCCAGCAGCCTTCAGGGTAGGGGGTACGAGCAGTACTTC.

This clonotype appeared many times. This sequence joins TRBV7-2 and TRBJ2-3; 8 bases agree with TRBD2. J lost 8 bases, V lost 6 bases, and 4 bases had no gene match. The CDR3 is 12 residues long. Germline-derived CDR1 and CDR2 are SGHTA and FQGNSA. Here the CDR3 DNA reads TGTGCCAGCAGAGCCGCGGGGGGTACGCAGTATTTT. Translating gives CASRAAGGTQYF.

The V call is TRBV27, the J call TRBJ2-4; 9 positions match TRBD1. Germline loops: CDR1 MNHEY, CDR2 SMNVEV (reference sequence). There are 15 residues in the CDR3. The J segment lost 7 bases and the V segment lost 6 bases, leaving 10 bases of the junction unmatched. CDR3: CASSAPYRGLNIQYF. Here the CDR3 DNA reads TGTGCCAGCAGCGCACCATACAGGGGGCTGAACATTCAGTACTTC.

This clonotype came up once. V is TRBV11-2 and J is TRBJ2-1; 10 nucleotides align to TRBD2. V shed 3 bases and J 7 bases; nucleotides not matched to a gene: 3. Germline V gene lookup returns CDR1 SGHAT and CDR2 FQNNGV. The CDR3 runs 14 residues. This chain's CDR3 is CASSFRLAGNEQFF. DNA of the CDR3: TGTGCCAGCAGCTTCCGACTAGCGGGTAATGAGCAGTTCTTC.

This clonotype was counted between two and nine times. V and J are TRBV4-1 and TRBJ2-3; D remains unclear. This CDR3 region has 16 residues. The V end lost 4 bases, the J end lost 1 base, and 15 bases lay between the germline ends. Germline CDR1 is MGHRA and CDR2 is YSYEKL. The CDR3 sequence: CASSPRAGFGTDTQYF. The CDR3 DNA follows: TGCGCCAGCAGCCCCAGAGCAGGCTTTGGCACAGATACGCAGTATTTT.

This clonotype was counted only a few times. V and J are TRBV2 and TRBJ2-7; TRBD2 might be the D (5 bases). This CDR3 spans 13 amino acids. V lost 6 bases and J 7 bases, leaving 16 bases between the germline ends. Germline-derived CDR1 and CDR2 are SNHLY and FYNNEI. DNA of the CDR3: TGTGCCAGCAGCGACTCGGGGAAGTGGGAGCAGTACTTC. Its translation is CASSDSGKWEQYF.

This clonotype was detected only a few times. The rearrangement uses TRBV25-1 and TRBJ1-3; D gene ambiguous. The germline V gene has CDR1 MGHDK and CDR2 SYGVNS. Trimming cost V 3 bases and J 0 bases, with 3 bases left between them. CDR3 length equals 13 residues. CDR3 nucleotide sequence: TGTGCCAGCAGTGACCCCTCTGGAAACACCATATATTTT. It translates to CASSDPSGNTIYF.

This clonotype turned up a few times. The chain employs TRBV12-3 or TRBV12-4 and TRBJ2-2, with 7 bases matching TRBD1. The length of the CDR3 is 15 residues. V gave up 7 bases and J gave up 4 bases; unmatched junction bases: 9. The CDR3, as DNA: TGTGCCAGCATCAGAGGGGACAGACCCACCGGGGAGCTGTTTTTT. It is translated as CASIRGDRPTGELFF.

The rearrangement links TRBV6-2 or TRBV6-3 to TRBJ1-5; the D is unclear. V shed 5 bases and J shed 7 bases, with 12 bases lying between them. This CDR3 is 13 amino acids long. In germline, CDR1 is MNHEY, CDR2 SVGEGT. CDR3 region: CASSNRVGQPQHF. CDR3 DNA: TGTGCCAGCAGTAACCGGGTAGGCCAGCCCCAGCATTTT.

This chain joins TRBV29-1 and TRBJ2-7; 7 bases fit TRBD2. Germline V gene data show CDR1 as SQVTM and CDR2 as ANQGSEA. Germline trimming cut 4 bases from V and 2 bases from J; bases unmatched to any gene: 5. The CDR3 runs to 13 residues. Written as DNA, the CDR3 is TGCAGCGTTGCCAGCGGGAAGACCTACGAGCAGTACTTC. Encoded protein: CSVASGKTYEQYF.

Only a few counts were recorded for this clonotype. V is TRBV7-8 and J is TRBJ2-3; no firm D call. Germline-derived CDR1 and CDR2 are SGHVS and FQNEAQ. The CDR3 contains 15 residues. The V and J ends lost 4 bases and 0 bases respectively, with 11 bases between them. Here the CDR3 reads CASSSSGLSTDTQYF. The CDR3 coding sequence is TGTGCCAGCAGCTCTTCCGGCCTTAGCACAGATACGCAGTATTTT.

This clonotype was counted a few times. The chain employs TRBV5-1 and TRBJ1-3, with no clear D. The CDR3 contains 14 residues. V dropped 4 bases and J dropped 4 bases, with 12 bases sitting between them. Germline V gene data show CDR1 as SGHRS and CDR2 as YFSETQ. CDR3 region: CASSPQTDGNTIYF. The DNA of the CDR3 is TGCGCCAGCAGCCCACAGACGGACGGAAACACCATATATTTT. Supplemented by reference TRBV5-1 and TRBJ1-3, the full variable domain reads KAGVTQTPRYLIKTRGQQVTLSCSPISGHRSVSWYQQTPGQGLQFLFEYFSETQRNKGNFPGRFSGRQFSNSRSEMNVSTLELGDSALYLCASSPQTDGNTIYFGEGSWLTVV.

CDR3 in amino acids: CASSLSKGNTIYF. CDR3 nucleotide sequence: TGTGCCAGCAGCTTATCTAAGGGAAACACCATATATTTT. This sequence joins TRBV7-4 and TRBJ1-3; D gene ambiguous. Germline V gene data show CDR1 as SGHVT and CDR2 as SQSDAQ. V gave up 2 bases and J gave up 4 bases, with 6 bases separating them. This CDR3 is 13 amino acids long.

In DNA form, the CDR3 reads TGTGCCAGCAGTGAGACTCGGGGCCCAGATACGCAGTATTTT. Protein: CASSETRGPDTQYF. The V call is TRBV2, the J call TRBJ2-3; D possibly uses TRBD1 or TRBD2 (5 bases each). Trimming stripped 3 bases from V and 4 bases from J, with 11 bases between. The CDR3 runs to 14 residues. The germline CDR1 and CDR2 sequences are SNHLY and FYNNEI.